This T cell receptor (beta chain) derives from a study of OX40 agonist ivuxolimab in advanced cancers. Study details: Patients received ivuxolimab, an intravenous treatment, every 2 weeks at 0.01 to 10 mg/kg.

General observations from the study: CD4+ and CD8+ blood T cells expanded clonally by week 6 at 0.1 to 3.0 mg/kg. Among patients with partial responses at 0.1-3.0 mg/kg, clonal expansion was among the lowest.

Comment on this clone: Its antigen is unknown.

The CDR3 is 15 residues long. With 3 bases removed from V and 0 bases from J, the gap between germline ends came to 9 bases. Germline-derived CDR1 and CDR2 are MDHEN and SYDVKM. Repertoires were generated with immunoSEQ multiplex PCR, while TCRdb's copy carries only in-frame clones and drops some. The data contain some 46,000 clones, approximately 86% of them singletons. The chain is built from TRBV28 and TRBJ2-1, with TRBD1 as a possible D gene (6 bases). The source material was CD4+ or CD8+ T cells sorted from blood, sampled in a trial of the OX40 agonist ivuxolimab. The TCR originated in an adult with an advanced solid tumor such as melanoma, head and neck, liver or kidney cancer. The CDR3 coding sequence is TGTGCCAGCAGTTTGTCAGGGGCCTCCTACAATGAGCAGTTCTTC. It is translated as CASSLSGASYNEQFF.